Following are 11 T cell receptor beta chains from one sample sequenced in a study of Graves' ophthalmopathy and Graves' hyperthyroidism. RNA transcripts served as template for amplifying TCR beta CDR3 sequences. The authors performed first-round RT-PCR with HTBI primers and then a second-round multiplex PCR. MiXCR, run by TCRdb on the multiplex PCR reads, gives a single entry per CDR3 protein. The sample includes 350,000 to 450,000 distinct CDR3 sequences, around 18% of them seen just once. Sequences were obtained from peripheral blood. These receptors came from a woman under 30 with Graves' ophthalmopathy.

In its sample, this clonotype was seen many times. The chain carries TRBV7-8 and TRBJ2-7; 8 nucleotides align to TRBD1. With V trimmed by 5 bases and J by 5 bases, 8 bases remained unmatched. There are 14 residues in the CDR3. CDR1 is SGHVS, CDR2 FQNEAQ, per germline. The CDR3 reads CASSAQGARHEQYF. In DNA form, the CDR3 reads TGTGCCAGCAGCGCCCAGGGGGCCCGCCACGAGCAGTACTTC.

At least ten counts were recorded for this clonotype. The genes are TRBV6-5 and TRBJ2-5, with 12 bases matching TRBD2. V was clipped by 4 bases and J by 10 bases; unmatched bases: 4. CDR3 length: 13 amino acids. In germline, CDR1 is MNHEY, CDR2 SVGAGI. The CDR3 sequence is CASSLGLAGYQYF. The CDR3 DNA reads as TGTGCCAGCAGTTTGGGACTAGCGGGTTACCAGTACTTC.

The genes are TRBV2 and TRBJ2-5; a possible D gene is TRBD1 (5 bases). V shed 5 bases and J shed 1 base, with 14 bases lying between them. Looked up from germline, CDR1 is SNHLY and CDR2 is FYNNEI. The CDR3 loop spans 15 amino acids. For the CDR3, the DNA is TGTGCCAGCAGTAGGCAGGGAAGGGGCCAAGAGACCCAGTACTTC. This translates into CASSRQGRGQETQYF.

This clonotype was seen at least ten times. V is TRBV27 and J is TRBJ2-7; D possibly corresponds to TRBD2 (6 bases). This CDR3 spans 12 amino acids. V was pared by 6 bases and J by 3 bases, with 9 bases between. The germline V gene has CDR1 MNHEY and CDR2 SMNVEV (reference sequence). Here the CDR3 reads CASRGGIYEQYF. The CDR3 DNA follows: TGTGCCAGCAGGGGGGGAATCTACGAGCAGTACTTC.

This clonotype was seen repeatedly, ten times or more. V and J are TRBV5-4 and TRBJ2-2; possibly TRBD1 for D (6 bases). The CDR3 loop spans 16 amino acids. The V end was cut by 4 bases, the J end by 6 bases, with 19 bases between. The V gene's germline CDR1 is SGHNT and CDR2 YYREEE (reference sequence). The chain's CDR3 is CASSIRQAVIPGELFF. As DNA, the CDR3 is TGTGCCAGCAGCATAAGACAGGCCGTGATCCCCGGGGAGCTGTTTTTT.

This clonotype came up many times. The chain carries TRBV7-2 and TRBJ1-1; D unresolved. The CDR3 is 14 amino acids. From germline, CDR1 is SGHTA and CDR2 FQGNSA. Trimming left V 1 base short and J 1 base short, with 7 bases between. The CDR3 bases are TGTGCCAGCAGCTTAGTACTGAGGAACACTGAAGCTTTCTTT. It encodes CASSLVLRNTEAFF.

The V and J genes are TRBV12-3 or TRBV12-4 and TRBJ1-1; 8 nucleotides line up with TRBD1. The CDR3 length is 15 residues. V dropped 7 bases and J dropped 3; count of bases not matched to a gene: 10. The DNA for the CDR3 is TGTGCCAGCAACCTAAGACAGGGGCGGGACACTGAAGCTTTCTTT. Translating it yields CASNLRQGRDTEAFF.

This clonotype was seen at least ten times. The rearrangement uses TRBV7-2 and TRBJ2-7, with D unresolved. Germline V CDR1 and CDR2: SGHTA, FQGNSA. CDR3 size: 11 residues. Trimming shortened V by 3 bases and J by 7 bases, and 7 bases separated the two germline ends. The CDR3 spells CASSLVEEQYF. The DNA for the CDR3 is TGTGCCAGCAGCTTGGTGGAGGAGCAGTACTTC.

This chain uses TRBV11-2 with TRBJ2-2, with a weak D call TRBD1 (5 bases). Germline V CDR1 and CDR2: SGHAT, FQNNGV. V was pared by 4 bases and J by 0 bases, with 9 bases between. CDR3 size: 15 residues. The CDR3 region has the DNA TGTGCCAGCAGCTCCGGACAATCGAACACCGGGGAGCTGTTTTTT. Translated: CASSSGQSNTGELFF.

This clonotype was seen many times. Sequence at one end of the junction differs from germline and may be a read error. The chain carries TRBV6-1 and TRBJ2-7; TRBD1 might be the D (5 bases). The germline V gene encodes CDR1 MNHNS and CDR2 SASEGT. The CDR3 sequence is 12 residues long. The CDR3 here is CASREGDYEQYF. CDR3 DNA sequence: TGTGCCAGCAGGGAAGGGGACTACGAGCAGTACTTC.

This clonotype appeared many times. CDR3 in amino acids: CASSLSTAGYEQYF. Written as DNA, the CDR3 is TGTGCCAGCAGCTTATCTACCGCCGGTTACGAGCAGTACTTC. The rearrangement uses TRBV7-6 and TRBJ2-7; D unresolved. This CDR3 has 14 amino acids. Germline V lookup: CDR1 SGHVS, CDR2 FNYEAQ. Trimming pared 2 bases from V and 4 bases from J, leaving 12 bases between.